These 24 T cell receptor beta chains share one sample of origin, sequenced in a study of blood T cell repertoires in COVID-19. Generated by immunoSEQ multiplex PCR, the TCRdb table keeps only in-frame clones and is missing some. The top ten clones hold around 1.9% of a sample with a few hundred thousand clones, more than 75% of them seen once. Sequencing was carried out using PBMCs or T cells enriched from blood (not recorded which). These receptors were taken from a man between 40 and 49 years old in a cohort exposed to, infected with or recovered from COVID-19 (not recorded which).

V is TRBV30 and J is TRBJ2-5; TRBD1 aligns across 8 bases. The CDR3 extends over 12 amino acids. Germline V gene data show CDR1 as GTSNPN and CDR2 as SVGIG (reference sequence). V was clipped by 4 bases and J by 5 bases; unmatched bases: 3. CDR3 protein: CAWIRQGETQYF. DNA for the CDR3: TGTGCCTGGATACGACAGGGGGAGACCCAGTACTTC.

The CDR3 loop is CAWSLNRGSAFF. CDR3 DNA sequence: TGTGCCTGGAGTCTAAACAGGGGCTCAGCTTTCTTT. This chain links TRBV30 with TRBJ1-1, with 7 bases lining up with TRBD1. Unmatched junction bases numbered 7, after V lost 2 bases and J lost 10 bases. Per germline, CDR1 GTSNPN and CDR2 SVGIG (reference sequence). There are 12 residues in the CDR3.

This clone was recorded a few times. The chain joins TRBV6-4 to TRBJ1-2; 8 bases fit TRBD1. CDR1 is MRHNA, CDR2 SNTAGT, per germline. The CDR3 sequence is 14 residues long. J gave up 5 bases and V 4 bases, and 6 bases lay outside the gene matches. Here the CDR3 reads CASSGGTGSYGYTF. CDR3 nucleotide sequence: TGTGCCAGCAGTGGCGGGACAGGTTCATATGGCTACACCTTC.

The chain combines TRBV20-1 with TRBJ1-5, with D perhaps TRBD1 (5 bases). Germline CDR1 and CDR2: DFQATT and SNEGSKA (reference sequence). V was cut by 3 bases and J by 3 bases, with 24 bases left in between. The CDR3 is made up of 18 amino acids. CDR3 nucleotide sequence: TGCAGTGCTAGTACCGGTGGCAGGGTATTTTTTAACAATCAGCCCCAGCATTTT. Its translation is CSASTGGRVFFNNQPQHF.

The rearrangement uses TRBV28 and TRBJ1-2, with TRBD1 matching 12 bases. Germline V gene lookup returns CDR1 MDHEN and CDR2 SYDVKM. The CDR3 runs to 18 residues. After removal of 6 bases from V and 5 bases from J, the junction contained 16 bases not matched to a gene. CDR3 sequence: CASRTPGTGGAAVYGYTF. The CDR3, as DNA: TGTGCCAGCAGAACCCCGGGGACAGGGGGCGCGGCGGTGTATGGCTACACCTTC.

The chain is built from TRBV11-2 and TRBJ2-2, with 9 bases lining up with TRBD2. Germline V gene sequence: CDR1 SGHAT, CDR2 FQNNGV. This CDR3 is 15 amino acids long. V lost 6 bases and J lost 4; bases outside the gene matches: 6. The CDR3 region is CASRQAGGSTGELFF. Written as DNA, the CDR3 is TGTGCCAGCAGACAAGCGGGAGGAAGCACCGGGGAGCTGTTTTTT.

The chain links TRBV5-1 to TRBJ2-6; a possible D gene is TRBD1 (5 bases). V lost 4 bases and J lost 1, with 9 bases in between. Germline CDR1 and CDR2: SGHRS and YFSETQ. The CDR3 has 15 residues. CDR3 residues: CASSIGVSGANVLTF. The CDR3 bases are TGCGCCAGCAGCATAGGGGTGTCTGGGGCCAACGTCCTGACTTTC.

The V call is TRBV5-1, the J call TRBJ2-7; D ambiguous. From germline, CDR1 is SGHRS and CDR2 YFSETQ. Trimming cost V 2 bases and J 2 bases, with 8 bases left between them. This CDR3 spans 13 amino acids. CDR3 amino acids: CASSFPGTYEQYF. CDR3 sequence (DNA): TGCGCCAGCAGCTTCCCAGGTACCTACGAGCAGTACTTC.

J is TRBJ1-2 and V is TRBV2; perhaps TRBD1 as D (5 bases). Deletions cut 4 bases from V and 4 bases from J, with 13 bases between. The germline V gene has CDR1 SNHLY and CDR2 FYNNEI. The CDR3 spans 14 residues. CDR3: CASSGRGAGYGYTF. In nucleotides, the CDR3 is TGTGCCAGCAGTGGGCGGGGCGCCGGCTATGGCTACACCTTC.

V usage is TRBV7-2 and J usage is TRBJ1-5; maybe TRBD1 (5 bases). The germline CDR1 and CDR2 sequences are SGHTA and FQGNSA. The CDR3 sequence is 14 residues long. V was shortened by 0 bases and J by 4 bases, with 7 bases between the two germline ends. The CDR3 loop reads CASSLAPGNQPQHF. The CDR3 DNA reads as TGTGCCAGCAGCTTAGCGCCAGGGAATCAGCCCCAGCATTTT.

The CDR3 sequence is CASSSVGQGWNTEAFF. The CDR3 bases are TGTGCCAGCAGCTCGGTTGGACAGGGGTGGAACACTGAAGCTTTCTTT. The chain carries TRBV7-9 and TRBJ1-1, with 9 bases identical to TRBD1. This CDR3 spans 16 amino acids. Per the germline V gene, CDR1 is SEHNR and CDR2 is FQNEAQ (reference sequence). After removal of 4 bases from V and 1 base from J, the junction contained 7 bases not matched to a gene.

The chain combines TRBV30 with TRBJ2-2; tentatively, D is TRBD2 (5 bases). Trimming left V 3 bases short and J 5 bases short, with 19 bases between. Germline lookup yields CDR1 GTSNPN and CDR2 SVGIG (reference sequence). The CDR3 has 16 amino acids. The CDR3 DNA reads TGTGCCTGGAGGCAAGCTAGCTCTTATGATACCGGGGAGCTGTTTTTT. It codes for CAWRQASSYDTGELFF.

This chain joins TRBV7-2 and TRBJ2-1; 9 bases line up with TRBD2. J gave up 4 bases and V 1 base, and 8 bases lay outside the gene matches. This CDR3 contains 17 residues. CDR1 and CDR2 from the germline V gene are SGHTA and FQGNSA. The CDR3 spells CASSLVGSGGLYNEQFF. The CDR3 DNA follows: TGTGCCAGCAGCTTAGTCGGTAGCGGGGGCCTATACAATGAGCAGTTCTTC.

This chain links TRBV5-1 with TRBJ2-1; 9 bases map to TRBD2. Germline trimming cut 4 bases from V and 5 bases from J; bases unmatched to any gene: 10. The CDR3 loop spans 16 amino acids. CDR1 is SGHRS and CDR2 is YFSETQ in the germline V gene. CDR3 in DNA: TGCGCCAGCAGCCTCGGATTGGGACTAGCAAACAATGAGCAGTTCTTC. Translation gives CASSLGLGLANNEQFF.

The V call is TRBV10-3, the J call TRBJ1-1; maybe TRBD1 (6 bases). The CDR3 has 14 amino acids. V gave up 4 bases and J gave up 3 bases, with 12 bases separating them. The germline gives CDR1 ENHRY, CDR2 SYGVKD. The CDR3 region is CAISATGGHTEAFF. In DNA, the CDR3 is TGTGCCATCAGTGCGACAGGCGGGCACACTGAAGCTTTCTTT.

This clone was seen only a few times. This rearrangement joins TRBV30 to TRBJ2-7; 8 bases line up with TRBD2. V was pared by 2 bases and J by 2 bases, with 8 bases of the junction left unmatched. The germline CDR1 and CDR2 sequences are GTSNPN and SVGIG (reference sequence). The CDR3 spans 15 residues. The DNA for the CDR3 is TGTGCCTGGAGTACACAACCGGGACTAGCCTACGAGCAGTACTTC. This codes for CAWSTQPGLAYEQYF.

The CDR3 sequence is CASSLGQVYEQYF. The CDR3 DNA sequence: TGTGCCAGCAGCTTGGGGCAGGTCTACGAGCAGTACTTC. The gene calls are TRBV11-2 and TRBJ2-7, with D tentatively TRBD1 (5 bases). The CDR3 length is 13 residues. Germline lookup yields CDR1 SGHAT and CDR2 FQNNGV. Between the trimmed V and J ends, which lost 3 bases and 3 bases, there was a span of 9 bases.

The CDR3 sequence: CASSLGQGREQYF. CDR3 coding DNA: TGTGCCAGCAGCTTGGGACAGGGTCGGGAGCAGTACTTC. This sequence joins TRBV7-8 and TRBJ2-7; TRBD1 agrees at 9 bases. CDR1 and CDR2 (germline): SGHVS, FQNEAQ. The junction had 4 bases not matched to a gene; V was cut back by 3 bases and J by 7 bases. This CDR3 is built from 13 residues.

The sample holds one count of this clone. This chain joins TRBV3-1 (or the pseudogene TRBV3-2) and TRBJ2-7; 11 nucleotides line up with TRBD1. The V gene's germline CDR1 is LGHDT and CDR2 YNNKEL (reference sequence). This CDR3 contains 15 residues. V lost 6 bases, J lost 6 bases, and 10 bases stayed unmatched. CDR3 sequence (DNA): TGTGCCAGCAGAGCGGGGACAGGGGGTTTTTCCGAGCAGTACTTC. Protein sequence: CASRAGTGGFSEQYF.

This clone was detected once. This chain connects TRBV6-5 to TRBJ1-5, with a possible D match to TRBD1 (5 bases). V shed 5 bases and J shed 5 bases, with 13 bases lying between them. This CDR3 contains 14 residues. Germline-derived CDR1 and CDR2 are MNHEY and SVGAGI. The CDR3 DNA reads TGTGCCAGCAGTCCGACCTGGGGGGATCAGCCCCAGCATTTT. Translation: CASSPTWGDQPQHF.

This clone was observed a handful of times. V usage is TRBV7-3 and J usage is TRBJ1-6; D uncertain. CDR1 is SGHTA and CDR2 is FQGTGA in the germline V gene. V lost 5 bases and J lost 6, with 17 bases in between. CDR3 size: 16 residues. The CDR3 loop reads CASSLRGTTANSPLHF. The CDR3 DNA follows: TGTGCCAGCAGCCTACGGGGAACAACCGCTAATTCACCCCTCCACTTT.

This CDR3 reads CASSPEGSEQFF. The CDR3 DNA sequence: TGTGCCAGCAGCCCAGAGGGAAGCGAGCAGTTCTTC. The chain employs TRBV7-9 and TRBJ2-1, with a weak D call TRBD2 (5 bases). The CDR3 has 12 amino acids. Trimming shortened V by 5 bases and J by 10 bases, and 12 bases separated the two germline ends. Germline V CDR1 and CDR2: SEHNR, FQNEAQ (reference sequence).

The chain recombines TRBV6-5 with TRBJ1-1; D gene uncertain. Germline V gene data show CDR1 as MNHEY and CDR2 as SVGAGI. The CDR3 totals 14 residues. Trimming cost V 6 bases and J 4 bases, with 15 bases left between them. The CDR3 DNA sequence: TGTGCCAGCAGAAATGTGAGGTTTGGCACTGAAGCTTTCTTT. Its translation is CASRNVRFGTEAFF.

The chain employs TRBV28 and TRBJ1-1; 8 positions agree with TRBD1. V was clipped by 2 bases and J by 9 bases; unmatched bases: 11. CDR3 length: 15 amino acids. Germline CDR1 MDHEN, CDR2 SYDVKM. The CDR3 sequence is CASSLRGRGLEKAFF. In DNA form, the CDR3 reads TGTGCCAGCAGTTTACGGGGCAGGGGGCTTGAGAAAGCTTTCTTT.